This entry is about one T cell receptor (beta chain). Its antigen remains unidentified. Blood (roughly 2.3 ml) was collected from every donor individually. Total RNA isolation used whole blood (no T cell sorting was performed). These data come from a study of monozygotic twins with inflammatory bowel disease. Study-level results: Fewer shared clonotypes with others were found in IBD patients than in healthy twins, especially with disease activity.

Germline assignment: CDR1 SGHRS and CDR2 YFSETQ. This CDR3 spans 15 amino acids. One entry per CDR3 protein, without DNA, is what TCRdb gives after re-calling the 5' RACE reads. The listing records 400,000 or so distinct CDR3 sequences. The J gene is TRBJ2-1, the V gene TRBV5-1. The sequencing sample was made of blood. This clonotype was sampled from a human donor with ulcerative colitis or Crohn's disease, or a healthy co-twin of an affected twin (not recorded which). The CDR3: CASSYDGTSYNEQFF.